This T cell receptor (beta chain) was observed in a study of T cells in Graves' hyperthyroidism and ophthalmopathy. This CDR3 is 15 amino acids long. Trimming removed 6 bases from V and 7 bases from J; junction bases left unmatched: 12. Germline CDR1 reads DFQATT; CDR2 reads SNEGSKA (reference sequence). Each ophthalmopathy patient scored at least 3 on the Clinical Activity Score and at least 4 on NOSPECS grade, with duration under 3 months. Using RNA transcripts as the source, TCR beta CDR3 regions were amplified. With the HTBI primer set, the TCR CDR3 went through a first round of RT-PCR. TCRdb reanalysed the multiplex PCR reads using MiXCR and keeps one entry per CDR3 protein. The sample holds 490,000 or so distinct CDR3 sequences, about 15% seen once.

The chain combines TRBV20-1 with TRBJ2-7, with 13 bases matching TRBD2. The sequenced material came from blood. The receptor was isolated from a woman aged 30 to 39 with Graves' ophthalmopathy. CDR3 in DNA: TGCAGTGCCACTAGCGGGAGGGGGATCGGGGATGAGCAGTACTTC. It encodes CSATSGRGIGDEQYF.